What follows are 12 T cell receptor beta chains derived from one specimen sequenced in a study of T cells in Graves' hyperthyroidism and ophthalmopathy. Amplification yielded TCR beta CDR3 regions, with RNA transcripts as the source. The HTBI primer set was used in a first-round RT-PCR of the TCR CDR3. TCRdb fed the multiplex PCR reads into MiXCR, producing one record per CDR3 protein. The sample lists 300,000 to 450,000 distinct CDR3 sequences, about a sixth occurring once. Material for sequencing was blood. The receptors were gathered from a woman aged 18-30 years with Graves' hyperthyroidism that later progressed to Graves' ophthalmopathy.

This clonotype occurred many times. This chain uses TRBV7-9 with TRBJ2-1; no clear D gene. CDR3 size: 13 residues. Germline CDR1 reads SEHNR; CDR2 reads FQNEAQ (reference sequence). V lost 5 bases, J lost 8 bases, and 13 bases lay in between. CDR3 nucleotides: TGTGCCAGCAGCGGGCAAGCGATCGATGAGCAGTTCTTC. Translated: CASSGQAIDEQFF.

The chain recombines TRBV29-1 with TRBJ2-2; D unclear. Trimming pared 4 bases from V and 0 bases from J, leaving 6 bases between. The germline V gene has CDR1 SQVTM and CDR2 ANQGSEA. The CDR3 consists of 13 residues. CDR3 loop: CSVAESNTGELFF. In DNA, the CDR3 is TGCAGCGTTGCGGAATCGAACACCGGGGAGCTGTTTTTT.

The chain uses TRBV19 and TRBJ2-2; 9 nucleotides match TRBD2. Germline V gene sequence: CDR1 LNHDA, CDR2 SQIVND (reference sequence). The CDR3 spans 15 residues. Trimming at V came to 3 bases and at J to 6 bases, leaving 5 bases not matched to a gene. CDR3 in amino acids: CASSILAGSPGELFF. CDR3 nucleotide sequence: TGTGCCAGTAGTATCCTAGCGGGATCCCCCGGGGAGCTGTTTTTT.

This clonotype was observed a few times. V gene TRBV20-1 combines with J gene TRBJ1-5; TRBD1 matches 8 bases. With 3 bases clipped from V and 6 bases from J, the junction kept 16 bases outside the gene matches. Germline assignment: CDR1 DFQATT and CDR2 SNEGSKA (reference sequence). The CDR3 has 17 amino acids. The CDR3 DNA sequence: TGCAGTGCTAGTAAACATCGTCCAGGGGGCGTCAGTCAGCCCCAGCATTTT. Translation: CSASKHRPGGVSQPQHF.

This clonotype has a count of ten or more. This chain connects TRBV18 to TRBJ2-5; D is perhaps TRBD1 (6 bases). The germline CDR1 and CDR2 sequences are KGHSH and LQKENI. V was trimmed by 3 bases and J by 4 bases, leaving 15 bases between them. The length of the CDR3 is 15 residues. The CDR3 region has the DNA TGTGCCAGCTCACCGGGGGCCGGTTTACGAGAGACCCAGTACTTC. Translating gives CASSPGAGLRETQYF.

This clonotype was recorded many times. V and J are TRBV3-1 and TRBJ1-6, with D perhaps TRBD1 (5 bases). The CDR3 spans 12 residues. V gave up 4 bases and J gave up 12 bases, with 10 bases separating them. Germline V lookup: CDR1 LGHDT, CDR2 YNNKEL (reference sequence). CDR3 region: CASSPGEGPLHF. The CDR3 DNA reads as TGTGCCAGCAGCCCGGGGGAGGGACCCCTCCACTTT.

This clonotype was recorded at least ten times. The rearrangement joins TRBV20-1 to TRBJ2-3, with 9 bases fitting TRBD2. J lost 2 bases, V lost 3 bases, and 6 bases had no gene match. The CDR3 consists of 15 residues. Germline CDR1 is DFQATT and CDR2 is SNEGSKA (reference sequence). This CDR3 reads CSASRLADNTDTQYF. CDR3 nucleotide sequence: TGCAGTGCTAGCAGACTAGCGGATAACACAGATACGCAGTATTTT.

This clonotype was detected only a few times. V gene TRBV19 combines with J gene TRBJ2-7; TRBD2 matches at 16 bases. Germline V CDR1 and CDR2: LNHDA, SQIVND (reference sequence). The CDR3 runs 17 residues. J gave up 0 bases and V 4 bases, and 3 bases lay outside the gene matches. Written as DNA, the CDR3 is TGTGCCAGTAGTAAGGGACTAGCGGGAGGGAGCTCCTACGAGCAGTACTTC. Translated, it gives CASSKGLAGGSSYEQYF.

In its sample, this clonotype was seen many times. The V gene is TRBV28, the J gene TRBJ1-1, with TRBD1 identical over 8 bases. CDR3 length: 14 residues. V lost 2 bases to trimming and J lost 4 bases; unmatched junction nucleotides: 3. In germline, CDR1 is MDHEN, CDR2 SYDVKM. This chain's CDR3 is CASSLVTGGTEAFF. Here the CDR3 DNA reads TGTGCCAGCAGTTTAGTTACAGGGGGCACTGAAGCTTTCTTT.

This clonotype was seen many times. The chain has TRBV27 and TRBJ2-3; 12 positions match TRBD2. The CDR3 loop spans 20 amino acids. The trim removed 4 bases at V and 0 bases at J, leaving 14 bases unmatched. Germline assignment: CDR1 MNHEY and CDR2 SMNVEV (reference sequence). The CDR3 bases are TGTGCCAGCAGTTCACCTGGACTAGCGGGATCATCCACTAGCACAGATACGCAGTATTTT. Translated: CASSSPGLAGSSTSTDTQYF.

V is TRBV5-1 and J is TRBJ2-7, with a weak D call TRBD1 (6 bases). CDR1 is SGHRS and CDR2 is YFSETQ in the germline V gene. The ends were cut back, 0 bases at V and 6 bases at J, with 16 bases in the middle. The CDR3 loop spans 15 amino acids. DNA for the CDR3: TGCGCCAGCAGCTTGGAGCCAGGGGACGTGTCCGAGCAGTACTTC. The encoded protein is CASSLEPGDVSEQYF.

This clonotype occurred many times. The chain is built from TRBV20-1 and TRBJ1-6; no clear D gene. Deletions cut 1 base from V and 8 bases from J, with 9 bases between. This CDR3 is 13 amino acids long. The germline CDR1 and CDR2 sequences are DFQATT and SNEGSKA (reference sequence). The CDR3 nucleotides read TGCAGTGCTAGAGGAGGCGGAGATTCACCCCTCCACTTT. Translating it yields CSARGGGDSPLHF.